This T cell receptor (beta chain) appears in the sequencing data of a study of T cells in localized non-small cell lung cancer. General study results and limits: For the top 100 tumor clones, a median around 61 also appeared in adjacent lung. Compared with tumor, uninvolved adjacent lung displayed greater T cell clonality, ranking highest overall. Greater blood T cell density accompanied longer overall survival.

The CDR3 totals 15 residues. From germline, CDR1 is SEHNR and CDR2 FQNEAQ (reference sequence). The junction had 4 bases not matched to a gene; V was cut back by 5 bases and J by 2 bases. The assay was immunoSEQ multiplex PCR, and TCRdb's table has in-frame clones only and misses some. The sample lists about 78,000 clones, approximately 85% occurring once. Concerning this clone itself: Its antigen is not identified.

The sequences come from peripheral blood, collected before any cancer treatment. The source of this sequence is a man aged 35-75 years with stage I lung adenocarcinoma. The rearrangement links TRBV7-9 to TRBJ2-5; 11 bases match TRBD1. The CDR3 is CASSLGTGGQETQYF. The DNA of the CDR3 is TGTGCCAGCAGCCTCGGGACAGGGGGACAAGAGACCCAGTACTTC.